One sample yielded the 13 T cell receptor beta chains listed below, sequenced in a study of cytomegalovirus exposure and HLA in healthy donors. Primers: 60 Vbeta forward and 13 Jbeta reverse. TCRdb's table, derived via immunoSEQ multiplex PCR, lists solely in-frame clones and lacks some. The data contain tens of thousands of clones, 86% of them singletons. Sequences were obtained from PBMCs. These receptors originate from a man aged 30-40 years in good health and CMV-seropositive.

CDR3: CASSKGQNTLGAFF. The CDR3 DNA sequence: TGCGCCAGCAGCAAAGGACAAAATACGCTAGGAGCTTTCTTT. V gene TRBV10-2 combines with J gene TRBJ1-1; D might be TRBD1 (5 bases). The germline gives CDR1 WSHSY, CDR2 SAAADI. V was pared by 6 bases and J by 10 bases, with 21 bases between. The CDR3 extends over 14 amino acids.

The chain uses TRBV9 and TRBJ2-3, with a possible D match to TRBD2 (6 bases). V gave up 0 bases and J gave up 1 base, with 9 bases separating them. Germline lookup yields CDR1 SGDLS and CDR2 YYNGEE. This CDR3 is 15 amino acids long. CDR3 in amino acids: CASSVGASGTDTQYF. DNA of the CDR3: TGTGCCAGCAGCGTAGGGGCTAGCGGCACAGATACGCAGTATTTT. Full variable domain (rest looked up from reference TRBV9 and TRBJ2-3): DSGVTQTPKHLITATGQRVTLRCSPRSGDLSVYWYQQSLDQGLQFLIQYYNGEERAKGNILERFSAQQFPDLHSELNLSSLELGDSALYFCASSVGASGTDTQYFGPGTRLTVL.

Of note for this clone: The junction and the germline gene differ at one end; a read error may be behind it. The CDR3 sequence: CASTSDQYSGFYSEQFF. The CDR3 DNA sequence: TGTGCCAGCACTTCGGACCAGTACAGCGGCTTCTACAGTGAGCAGTTCTTC. The chain is built from TRBV2 and TRBJ2-1; D is perhaps TRBD2 (5 bases). The CDR3 has 17 amino acids. Germline V CDR1 and CDR2: SNHLY, FYNNEI.

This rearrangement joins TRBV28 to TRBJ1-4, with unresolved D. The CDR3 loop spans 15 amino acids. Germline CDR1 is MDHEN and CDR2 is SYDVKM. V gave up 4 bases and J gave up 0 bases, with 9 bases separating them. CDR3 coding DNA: TGTGCCAGCAGTTCGCCGACAACAACTAATGAAAAACTGTTTTTT. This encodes CASSSPTTTNEKLFF. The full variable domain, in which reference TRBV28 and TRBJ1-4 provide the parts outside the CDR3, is DVKVTQSSRYLVKRTGEKVFLECVQDMDHENMFWYRQDPGLGLRLIYFSYDVKMKEKGDIPEGYSVSREKKERFSLILESASTNQTSMYLCASSSPTTTNEKLFFGSGTQLSVL.

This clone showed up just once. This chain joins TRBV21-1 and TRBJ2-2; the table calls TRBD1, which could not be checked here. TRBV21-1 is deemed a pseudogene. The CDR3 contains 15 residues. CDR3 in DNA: TGTGCCAGCAGCAAAGGGACAGGGTCCACCGGGGAGCTGTTTTTT. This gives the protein CASSKGTGSTGELFF.

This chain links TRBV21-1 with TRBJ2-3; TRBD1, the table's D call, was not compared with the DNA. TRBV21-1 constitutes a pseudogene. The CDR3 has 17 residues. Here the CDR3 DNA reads TGTGCCAGCAGCACGTACACTGGGACAGGGGGCCCAGATACGCAGTATTTT. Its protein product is CASSTYTGTGGPDTQYF.

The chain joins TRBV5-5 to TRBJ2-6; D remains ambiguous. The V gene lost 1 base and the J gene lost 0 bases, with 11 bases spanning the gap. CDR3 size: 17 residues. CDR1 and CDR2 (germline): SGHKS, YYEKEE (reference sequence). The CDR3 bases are TGTGCCAGCAGCTTGTTTCCAACACACTCTGGGGCCAACGTCCTGACTTTC. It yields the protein CASSLFPTHSGANVLTF.

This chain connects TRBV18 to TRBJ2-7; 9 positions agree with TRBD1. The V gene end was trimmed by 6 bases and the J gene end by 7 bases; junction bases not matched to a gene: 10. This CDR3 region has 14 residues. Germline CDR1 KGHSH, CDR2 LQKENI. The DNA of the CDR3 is TGTGCCAGCTCCCAGTCACAGGGGGCACGGGAGCAGTACTTC. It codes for CASSQSQGAREQYF.

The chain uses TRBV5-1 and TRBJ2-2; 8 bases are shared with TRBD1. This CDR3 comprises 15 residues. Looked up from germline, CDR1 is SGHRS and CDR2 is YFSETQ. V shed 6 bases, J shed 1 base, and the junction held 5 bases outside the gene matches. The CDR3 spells CASTVTGVNTGELFF. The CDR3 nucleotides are TGCGCCAGCACCGTGACAGGGGTGAACACCGGGGAGCTGTTTTTT.

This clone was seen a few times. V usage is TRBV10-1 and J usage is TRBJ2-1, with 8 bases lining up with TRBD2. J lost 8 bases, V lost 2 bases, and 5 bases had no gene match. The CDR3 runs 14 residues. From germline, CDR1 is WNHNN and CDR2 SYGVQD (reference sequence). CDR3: CASSEGGRLDEQFF. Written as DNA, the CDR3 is TGCGCCAGCAGTGAGGGCGGGAGGCTCGATGAGCAGTTCTTC.

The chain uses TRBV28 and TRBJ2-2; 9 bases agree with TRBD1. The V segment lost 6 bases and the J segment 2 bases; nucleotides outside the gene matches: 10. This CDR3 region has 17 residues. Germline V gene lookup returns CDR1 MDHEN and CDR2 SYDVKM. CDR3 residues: CASRPSRDRDNTGELFF. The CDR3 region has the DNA TGTGCCAGCAGACCCTCCAGGGACAGGGATAACACCGGGGAGCTGTTTTTT.

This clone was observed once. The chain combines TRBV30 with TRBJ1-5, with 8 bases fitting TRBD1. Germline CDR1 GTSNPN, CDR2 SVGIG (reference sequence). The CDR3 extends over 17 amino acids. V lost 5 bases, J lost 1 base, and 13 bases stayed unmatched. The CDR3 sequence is CAWAGGQGAGSNQPQHF. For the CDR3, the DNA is TGTGCCTGGGCAGGGGGGCAGGGGGCTGGGAGCAATCAGCCCCAGCATTTT.

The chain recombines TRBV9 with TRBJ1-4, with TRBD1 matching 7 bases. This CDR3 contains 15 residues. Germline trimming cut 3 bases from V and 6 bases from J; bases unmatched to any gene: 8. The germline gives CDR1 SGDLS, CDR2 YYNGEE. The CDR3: CASSANDREDEKLFF. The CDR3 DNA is TGTGCCAGCAGCGCTAACGACAGGGAAGATGAAAAACTGTTTTTT. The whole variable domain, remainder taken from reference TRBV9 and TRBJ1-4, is DSGVTQTPKHLITATGQRVTLRCSPRSGDLSVYWYQQSLDQGLQFLIQYYNGEERAKGNILERFSAQQFPDLHSELNLSSLELGDSALYFCASSANDREDEKLFFGSGTQLSVL.